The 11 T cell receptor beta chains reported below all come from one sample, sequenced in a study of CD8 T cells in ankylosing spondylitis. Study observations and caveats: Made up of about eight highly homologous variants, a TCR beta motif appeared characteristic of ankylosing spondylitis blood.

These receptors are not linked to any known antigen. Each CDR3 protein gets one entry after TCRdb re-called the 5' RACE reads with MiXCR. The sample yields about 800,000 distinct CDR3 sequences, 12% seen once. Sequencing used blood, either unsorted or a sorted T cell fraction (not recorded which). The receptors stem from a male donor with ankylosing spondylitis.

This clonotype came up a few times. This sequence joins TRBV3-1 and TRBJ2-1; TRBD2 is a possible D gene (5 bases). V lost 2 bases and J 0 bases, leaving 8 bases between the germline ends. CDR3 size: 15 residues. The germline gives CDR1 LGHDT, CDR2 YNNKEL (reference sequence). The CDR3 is CASSQLGSSYNEQFF. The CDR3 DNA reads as TGTGCCAGCAGCCAATTAGGGAGCTCCTACAATGAGCAGTTCTTC.

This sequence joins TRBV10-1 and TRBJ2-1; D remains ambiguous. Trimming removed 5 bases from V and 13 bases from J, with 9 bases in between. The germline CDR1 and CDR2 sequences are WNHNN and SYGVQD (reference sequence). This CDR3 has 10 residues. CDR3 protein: CASSTVFQFF. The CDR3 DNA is TGCGCCAGCAGTACCGTCTTCCAGTTCTTC.

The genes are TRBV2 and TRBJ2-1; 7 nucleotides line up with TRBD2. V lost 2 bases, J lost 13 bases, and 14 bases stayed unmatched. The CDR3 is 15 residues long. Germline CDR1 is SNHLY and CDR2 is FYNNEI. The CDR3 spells CASSERTRAPSSQFF. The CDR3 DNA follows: TGTGCCAGCAGTGAAAGGACTAGGGCCCCCTCTAGTCAGTTCTTC.

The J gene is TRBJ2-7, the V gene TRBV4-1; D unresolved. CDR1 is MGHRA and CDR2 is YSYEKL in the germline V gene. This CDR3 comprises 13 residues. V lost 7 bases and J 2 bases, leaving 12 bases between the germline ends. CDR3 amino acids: CASNRWLTYEQYF. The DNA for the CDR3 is TGCGCCAGCAACCGGTGGCTAACCTACGAGCAGTACTTC.

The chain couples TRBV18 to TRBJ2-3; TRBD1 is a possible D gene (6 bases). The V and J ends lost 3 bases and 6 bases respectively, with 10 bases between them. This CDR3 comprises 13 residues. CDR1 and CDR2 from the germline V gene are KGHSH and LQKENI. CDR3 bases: TGTGCCAGCTCACCGGGGACATTTGATACGCAGTATTTT. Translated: CASSPGTFDTQYF.

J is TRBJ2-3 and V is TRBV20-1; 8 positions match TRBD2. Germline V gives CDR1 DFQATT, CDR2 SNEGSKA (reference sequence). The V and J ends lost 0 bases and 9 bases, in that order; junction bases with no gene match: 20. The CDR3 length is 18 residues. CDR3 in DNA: TGCAGTGCTAGAGATCCCCGGGGGGGCGGGAGTGGAAGAGACACGCAGTATTTT. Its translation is CSARDPRGGGSGRDTQYF.

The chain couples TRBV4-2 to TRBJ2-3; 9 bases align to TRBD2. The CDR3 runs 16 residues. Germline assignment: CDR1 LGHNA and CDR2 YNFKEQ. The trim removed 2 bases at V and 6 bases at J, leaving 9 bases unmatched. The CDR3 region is CASSQPTAGGRDTQYF. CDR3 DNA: TGTGCCAGCAGCCAACCCACAGCGGGAGGTCGGGATACGCAGTATTTT.

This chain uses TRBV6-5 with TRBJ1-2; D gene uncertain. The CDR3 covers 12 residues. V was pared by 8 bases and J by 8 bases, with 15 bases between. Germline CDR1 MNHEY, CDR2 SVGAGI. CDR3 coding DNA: TGTGCCAGCCGAAGGACCCCCGGGGGCTACACCTTC. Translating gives CASRRTPGGYTF.

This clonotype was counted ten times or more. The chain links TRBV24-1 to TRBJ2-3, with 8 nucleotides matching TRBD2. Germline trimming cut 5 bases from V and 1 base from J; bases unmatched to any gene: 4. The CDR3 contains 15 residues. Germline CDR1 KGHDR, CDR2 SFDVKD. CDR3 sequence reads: CATSGSGDGTDTQYF. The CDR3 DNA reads TGTGCCACCAGTGGTAGCGGGGACGGCACAGATACGCAGTATTTT.

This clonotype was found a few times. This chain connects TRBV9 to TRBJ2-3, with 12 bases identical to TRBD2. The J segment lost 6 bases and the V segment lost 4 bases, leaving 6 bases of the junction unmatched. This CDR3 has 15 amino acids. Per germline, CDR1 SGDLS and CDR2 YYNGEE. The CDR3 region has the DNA TGTGCCAGCAGCACCCTAGCGGGAGGGCGGGATACGCAGTATTTT. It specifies CASSTLAGGRDTQYF.

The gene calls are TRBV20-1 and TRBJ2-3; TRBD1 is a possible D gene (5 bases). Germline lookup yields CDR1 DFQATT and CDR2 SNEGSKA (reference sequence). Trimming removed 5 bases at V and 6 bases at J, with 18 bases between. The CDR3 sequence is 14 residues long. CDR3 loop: CSAERGYGADTQYF. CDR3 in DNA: TGCAGTGCTGAAAGGGGTTATGGAGCGGATACGCAGTATTTT.